The present entry profiles one TCR beta chain with its context. Its antigen is not known. The junction departs from germline at one end; a sequencing error may be responsible. TCRdb keeps only in-frame clones here, not all; method: immunoSEQ multiplex PCR. The sample lists 25,000 to 40,000 clones; about nine tenths were seen once. The data were taken from a study of chemoradiotherapy in HPV16-positive cancers. Study-level information: Candidate HPV-specific clones and shared TCR motifs came from a couple of HPV16-positive patients. Regarding the study as a whole: HPV-responsive T-cell expansion during chemoradiotherapy was linked to improved recurrence-free survival in HPV16-positive patients. During treatment, candidate HPV-specific clones and E7-related motifs expanded in tumor.

Germline loops: CDR1 MRHNA, CDR2 SNTAGT. The CDR3 length is 14 residues. The receptor's source is a human donor with HPV-associated anogenital cancer. The V and J genes are TRBV6-4 and TRBJ1-2; no reliable D call. The source material was blood, sampled from a patient who underwent chemoradiotherapy. The CDR3 reads CASSVSAVWGGHTF. In nucleotides, the CDR3 is TGTGCCAGCAGTGTGTCGGCAGTTTGGGGTGGCCACACCTTC.